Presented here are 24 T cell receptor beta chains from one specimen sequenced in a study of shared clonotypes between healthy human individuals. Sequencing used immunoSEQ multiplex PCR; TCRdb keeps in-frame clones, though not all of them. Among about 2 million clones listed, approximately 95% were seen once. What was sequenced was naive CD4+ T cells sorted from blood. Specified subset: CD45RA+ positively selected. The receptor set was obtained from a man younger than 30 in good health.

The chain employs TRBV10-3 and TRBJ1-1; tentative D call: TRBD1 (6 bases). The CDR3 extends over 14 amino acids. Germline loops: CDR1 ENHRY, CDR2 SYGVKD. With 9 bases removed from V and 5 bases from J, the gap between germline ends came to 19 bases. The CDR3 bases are TGTGCCATTCGGGACGACCAAGGGGGGACTGAAGCTTTCTTT. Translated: CAIRDDQGGTEAFF.

The CDR3: CASSEAGGNQPQHF. The CDR3 coding sequence is TGTGCCAGCAGTGAAGCCGGGGGGAATCAGCCCCAGCATTTT. This chain uses TRBV2 with TRBJ1-5, with D tentatively TRBD1 (5 bases). The CDR3 totals 14 residues. Germline V gene sequence: CDR1 SNHLY, CDR2 FYNNEI. V lost 0 bases and J lost 4, with 7 bases in between.

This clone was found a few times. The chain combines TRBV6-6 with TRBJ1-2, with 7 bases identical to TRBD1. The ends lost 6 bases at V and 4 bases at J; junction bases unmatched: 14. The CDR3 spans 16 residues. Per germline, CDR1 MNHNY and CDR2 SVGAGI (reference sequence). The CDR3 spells CASRRLGDSRSYGYTF. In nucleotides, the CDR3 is TGTGCCAGCAGACGCCTCGGGGACAGTCGATCCTATGGCTACACCTTC.

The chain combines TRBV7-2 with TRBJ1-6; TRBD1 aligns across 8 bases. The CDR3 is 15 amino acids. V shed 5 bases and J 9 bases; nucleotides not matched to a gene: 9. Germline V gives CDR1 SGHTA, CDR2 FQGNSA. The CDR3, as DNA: TGTGCCAGCAGCACTGACAGGGGACGTCTTTCACCCCTCCACTTT. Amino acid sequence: CASSTDRGRLSPLHF.

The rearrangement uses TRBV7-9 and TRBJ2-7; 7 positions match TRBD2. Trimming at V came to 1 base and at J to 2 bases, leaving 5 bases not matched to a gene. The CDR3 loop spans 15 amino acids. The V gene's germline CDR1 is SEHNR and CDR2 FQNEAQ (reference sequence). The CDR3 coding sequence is TGTGCCAGCAGCTTAGGAGGGACTACCACCTACGAGCAGTACTTC. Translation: CASSLGGTTTYEQYF.

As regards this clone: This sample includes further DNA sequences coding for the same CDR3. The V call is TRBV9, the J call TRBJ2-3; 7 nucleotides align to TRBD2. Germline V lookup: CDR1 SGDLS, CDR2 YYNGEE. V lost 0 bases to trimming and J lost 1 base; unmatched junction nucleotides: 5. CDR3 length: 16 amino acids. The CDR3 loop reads CASSVGSSGGTDTQYF. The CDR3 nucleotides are TGTGCCAGCAGCGTAGGATCTAGCGGTGGCACAGATACGCAGTATTTT.

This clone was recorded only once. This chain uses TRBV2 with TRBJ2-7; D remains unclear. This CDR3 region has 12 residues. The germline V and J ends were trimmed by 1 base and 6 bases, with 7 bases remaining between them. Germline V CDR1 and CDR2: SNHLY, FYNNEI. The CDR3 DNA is TGTGCCAGCAGTGAAGATCGCAGCGAGCAGTACTTC. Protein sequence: CASSEDRSEQYF. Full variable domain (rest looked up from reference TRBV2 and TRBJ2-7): EPEVTQTPSHQVTQMGQEVILRCVPISNHLYFYWYRQILGQKVEFLVSFYNNEISEKSEIFDDQFSVERPDGSNFTLKIRSTKLEDSAMYFCASSEDRSEQYFGPGTRLTVT.

The CDR3 loop is CASSYSDGGGTEAFF. CDR3 DNA: TGTGCCAGCAGTTACTCGGATGGGGGTGGCACTGAAGCTTTCTTT. V gene TRBV6-5 combines with J gene TRBJ1-1; maybe TRBD1 (5 bases). From germline, CDR1 is MNHEY and CDR2 SVGAGI. The V end lost 0 bases, the J end lost 4 bases, and 12 bases lay between the germline ends. This CDR3 is 15 amino acids long.

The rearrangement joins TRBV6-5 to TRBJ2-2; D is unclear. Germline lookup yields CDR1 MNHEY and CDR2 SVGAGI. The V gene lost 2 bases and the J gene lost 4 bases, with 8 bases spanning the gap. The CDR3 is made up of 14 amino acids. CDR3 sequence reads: CASSYAETTGELFF. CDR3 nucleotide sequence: TGTGCCAGCAGTTACGCAGAAACCACCGGGGAGCTGTTTTTT.

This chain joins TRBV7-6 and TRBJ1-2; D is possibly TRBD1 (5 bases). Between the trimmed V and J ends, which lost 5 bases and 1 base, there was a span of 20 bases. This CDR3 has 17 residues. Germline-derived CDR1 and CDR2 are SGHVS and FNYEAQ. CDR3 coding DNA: TGTGCCAGCAGCCACCCAAGGCAGGGAGAATATAACTATGGCTACACCTTC. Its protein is CASSHPRQGEYNYGYTF.

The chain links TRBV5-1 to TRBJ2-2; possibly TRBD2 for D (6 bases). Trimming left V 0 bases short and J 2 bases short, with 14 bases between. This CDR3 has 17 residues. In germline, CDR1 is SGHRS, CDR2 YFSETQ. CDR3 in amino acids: CASSLVGGRLNTGELFF. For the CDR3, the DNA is TGCGCCAGCAGCTTGGTTGGTGGGAGGCTCAACACCGGGGAGCTGTTTTTT. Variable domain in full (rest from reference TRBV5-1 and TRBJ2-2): KAGVTQTPRYLIKTRGQQVTLSCSPISGHRSVSWYQQTPGQGLQFLFEYFSETQRNKGNFPGRFSGRQFSNSRSEMNVSTLELGDSALYLCASSLVGGRLNTGELFFGEGSRLTVL.

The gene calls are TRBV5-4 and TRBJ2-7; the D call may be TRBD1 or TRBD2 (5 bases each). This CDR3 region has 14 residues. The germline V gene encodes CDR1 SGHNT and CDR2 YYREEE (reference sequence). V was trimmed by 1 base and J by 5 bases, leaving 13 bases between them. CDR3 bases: TGTGCCAGCAGCTTGTCCGGGACCCGGGACGAGCAGTACTTC. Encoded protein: CASSLSGTRDEQYF.

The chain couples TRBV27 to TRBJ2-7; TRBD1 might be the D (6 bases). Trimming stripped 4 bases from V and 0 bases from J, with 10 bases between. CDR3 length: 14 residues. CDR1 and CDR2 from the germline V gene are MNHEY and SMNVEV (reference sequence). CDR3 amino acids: CASSSRGGSYEQYF. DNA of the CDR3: TGTGCCAGCAGTTCACGAGGGGGCTCCTACGAGCAGTACTTC.

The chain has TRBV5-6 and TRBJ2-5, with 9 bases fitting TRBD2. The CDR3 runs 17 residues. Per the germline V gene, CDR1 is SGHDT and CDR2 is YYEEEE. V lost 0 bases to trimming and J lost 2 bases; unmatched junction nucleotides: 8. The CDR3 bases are TGTGCCAGCAGCTTGGCAACGAGCGGGGGGTATCAAGAGACCCAGTACTTC. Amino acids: CASSLATSGGYQETQYF.

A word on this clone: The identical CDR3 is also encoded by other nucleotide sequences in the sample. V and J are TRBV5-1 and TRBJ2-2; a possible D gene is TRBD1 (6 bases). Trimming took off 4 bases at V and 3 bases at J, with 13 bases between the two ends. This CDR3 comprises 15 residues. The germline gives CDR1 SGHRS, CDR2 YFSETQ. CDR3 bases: TGCGCCAGCAGCCTGACAGGTGGGGACACCGGGGAGCTGTTTTTT. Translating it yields CASSLTGGDTGELFF.

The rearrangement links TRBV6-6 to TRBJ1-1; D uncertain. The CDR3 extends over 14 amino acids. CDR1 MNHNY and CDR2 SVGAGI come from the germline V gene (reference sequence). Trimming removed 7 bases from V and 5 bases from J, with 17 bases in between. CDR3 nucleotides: TGTGCCAGCACAGACTGGACGGCAAAGACTGAAGCTTTCTTT. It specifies CASTDWTAKTEAFF.

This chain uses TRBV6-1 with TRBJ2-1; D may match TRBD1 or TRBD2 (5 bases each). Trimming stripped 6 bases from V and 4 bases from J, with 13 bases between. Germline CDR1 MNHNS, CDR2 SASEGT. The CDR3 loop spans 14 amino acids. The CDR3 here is CASSQRDGYNEQFF. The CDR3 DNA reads TGTGCCAGCAGCCAGAGGGACGGGTACAATGAGCAGTTCTTC.

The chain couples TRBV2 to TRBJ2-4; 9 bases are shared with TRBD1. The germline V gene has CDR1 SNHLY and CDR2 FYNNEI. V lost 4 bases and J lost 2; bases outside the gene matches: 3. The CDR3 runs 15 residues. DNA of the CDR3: TGTGCCAGCAGTGGACAGGGGGGGACCAAAAACATTCAGTACTTC. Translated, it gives CASSGQGGTKNIQYF.

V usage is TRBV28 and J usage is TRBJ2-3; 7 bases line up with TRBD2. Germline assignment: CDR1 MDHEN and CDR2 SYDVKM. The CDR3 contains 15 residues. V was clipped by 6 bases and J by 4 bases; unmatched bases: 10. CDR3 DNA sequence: TGTGCCAGCAGCGAGACTAGCCCACGCCCAGATACGCAGTATTTT. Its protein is CASSETSPRPDTQYF.

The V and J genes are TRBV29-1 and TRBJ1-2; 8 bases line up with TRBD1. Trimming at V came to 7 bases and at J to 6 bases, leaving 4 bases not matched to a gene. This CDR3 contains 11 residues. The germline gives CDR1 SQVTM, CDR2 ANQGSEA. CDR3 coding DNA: TGCAGCGGCGGGACAGGAAATGGCTACACCTTC. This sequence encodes CSGGTGNGYTF.

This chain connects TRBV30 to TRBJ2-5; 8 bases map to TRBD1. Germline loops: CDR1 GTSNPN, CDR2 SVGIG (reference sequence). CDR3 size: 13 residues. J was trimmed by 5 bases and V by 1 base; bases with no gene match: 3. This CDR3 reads CAWSGDRRETQYF. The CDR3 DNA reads TGTGCCTGGAGTGGGGACAGGAGGGAGACCCAGTACTTC.

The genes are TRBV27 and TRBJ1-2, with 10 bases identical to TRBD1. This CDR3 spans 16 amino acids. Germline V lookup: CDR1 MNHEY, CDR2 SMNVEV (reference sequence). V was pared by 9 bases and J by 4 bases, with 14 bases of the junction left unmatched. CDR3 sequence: CASTPWGTGESYGYTF. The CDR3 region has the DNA TGTGCCAGTACCCCCTGGGGGACAGGGGAATCCTATGGCTACACCTTC.

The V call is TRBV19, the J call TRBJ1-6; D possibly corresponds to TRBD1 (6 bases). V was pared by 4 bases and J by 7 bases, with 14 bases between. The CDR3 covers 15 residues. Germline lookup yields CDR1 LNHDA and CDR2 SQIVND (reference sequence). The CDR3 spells CASSKEDSVNSPLHF. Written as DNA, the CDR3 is TGTGCCAGTAGTAAAGAGGACAGCGTGAATTCACCCCTCCACTTT. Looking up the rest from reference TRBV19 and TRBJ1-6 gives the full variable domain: DGGITQSPKYLFRKEGQNVTLSCEQNLNHDAMYWYRQDPGQGLRLIYYSQIVNDFQKGDIAEGYSVSREKKESFPLTVTSAQKNPTAFYLCASSKEDSVNSPLHFGNGTRLTVT.

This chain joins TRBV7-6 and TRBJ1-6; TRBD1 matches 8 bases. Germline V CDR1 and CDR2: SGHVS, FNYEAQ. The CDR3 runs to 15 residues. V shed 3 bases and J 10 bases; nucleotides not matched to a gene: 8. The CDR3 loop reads CASSLGTGGFSPLHF. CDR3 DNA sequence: TGTGCCAGCAGCTTGGGGACAGGCGGTTTCTCACCCCTCCACTTT.